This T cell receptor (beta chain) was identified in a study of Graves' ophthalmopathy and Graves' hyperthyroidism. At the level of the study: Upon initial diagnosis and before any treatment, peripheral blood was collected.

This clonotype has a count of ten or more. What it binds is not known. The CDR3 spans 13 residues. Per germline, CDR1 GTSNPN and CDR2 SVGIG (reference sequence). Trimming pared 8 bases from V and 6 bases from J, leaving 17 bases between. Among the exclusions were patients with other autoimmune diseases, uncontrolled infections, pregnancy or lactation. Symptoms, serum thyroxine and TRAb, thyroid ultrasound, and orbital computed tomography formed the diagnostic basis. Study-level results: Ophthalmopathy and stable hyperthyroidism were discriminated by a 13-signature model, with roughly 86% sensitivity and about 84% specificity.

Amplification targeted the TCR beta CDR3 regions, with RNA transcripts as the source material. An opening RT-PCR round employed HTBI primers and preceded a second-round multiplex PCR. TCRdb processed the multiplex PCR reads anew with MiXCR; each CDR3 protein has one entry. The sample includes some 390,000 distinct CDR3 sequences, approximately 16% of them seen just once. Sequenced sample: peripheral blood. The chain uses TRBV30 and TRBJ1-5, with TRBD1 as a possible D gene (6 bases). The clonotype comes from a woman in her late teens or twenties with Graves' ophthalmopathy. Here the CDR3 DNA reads TGTGCCGCATCGCAGGGAGGGGGTCAGCCCCAGCATTTT. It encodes CAASQGGGQPQHF. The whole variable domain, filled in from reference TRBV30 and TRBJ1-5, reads SQTIHQWPATLVQPVGSPLSLECTVEGTSNPNLYWYRQAAGRGLQLLFYSVGIGQISSEVPQNLSASRPQDRQFILSSKKLLLSDSGFYLCAASQGGGQPQHFGDGTRLSIL.